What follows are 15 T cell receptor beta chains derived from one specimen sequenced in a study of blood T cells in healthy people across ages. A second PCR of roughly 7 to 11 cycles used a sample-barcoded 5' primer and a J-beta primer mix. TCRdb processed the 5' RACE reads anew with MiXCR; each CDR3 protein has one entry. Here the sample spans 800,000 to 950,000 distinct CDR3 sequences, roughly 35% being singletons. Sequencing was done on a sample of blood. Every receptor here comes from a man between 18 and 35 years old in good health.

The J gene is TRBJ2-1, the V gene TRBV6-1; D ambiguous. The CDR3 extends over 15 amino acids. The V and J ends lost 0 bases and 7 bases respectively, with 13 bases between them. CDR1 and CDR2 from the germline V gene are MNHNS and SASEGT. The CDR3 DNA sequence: TGTGCCAGCAGTGAAGCGAGTAGTGGTAGAAATGAGCAGTTCTTC. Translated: CASSEASSGRNEQFF.

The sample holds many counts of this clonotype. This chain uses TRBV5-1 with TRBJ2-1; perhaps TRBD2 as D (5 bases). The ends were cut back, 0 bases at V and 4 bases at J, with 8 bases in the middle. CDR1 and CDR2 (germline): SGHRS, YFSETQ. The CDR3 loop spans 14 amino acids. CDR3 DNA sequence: TGCGCCAGCAGCTTGGCCGGACTTTACAATGAGCAGTTCTTC. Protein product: CASSLAGLYNEQFF.

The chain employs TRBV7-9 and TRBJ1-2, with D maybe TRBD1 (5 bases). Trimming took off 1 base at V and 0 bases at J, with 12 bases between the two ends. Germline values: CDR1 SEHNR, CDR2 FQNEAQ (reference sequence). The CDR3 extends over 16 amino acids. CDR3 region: CASSLVTGVTNYGYTF. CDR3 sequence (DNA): TGTGCCAGCAGCTTAGTAACAGGCGTTACTAACTATGGCTACACCTTC.

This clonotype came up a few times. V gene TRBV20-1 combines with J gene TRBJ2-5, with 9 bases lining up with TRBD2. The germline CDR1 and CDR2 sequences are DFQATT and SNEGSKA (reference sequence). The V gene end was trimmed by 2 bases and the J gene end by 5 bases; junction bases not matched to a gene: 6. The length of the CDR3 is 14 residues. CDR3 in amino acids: CSARFSGGMETQYF. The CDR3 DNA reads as TGCAGTGCTAGATTCAGCGGGGGGATGGAGACCCAGTACTTC.

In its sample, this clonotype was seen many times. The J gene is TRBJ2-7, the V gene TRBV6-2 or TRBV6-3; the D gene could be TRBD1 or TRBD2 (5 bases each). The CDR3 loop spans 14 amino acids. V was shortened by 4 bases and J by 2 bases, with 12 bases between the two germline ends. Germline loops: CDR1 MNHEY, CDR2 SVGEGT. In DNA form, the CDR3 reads TGTGCCAGCAGTTTCGGGACGGTCCCCTACGAGCAGTACTTC. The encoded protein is CASSFGTVPYEQYF.

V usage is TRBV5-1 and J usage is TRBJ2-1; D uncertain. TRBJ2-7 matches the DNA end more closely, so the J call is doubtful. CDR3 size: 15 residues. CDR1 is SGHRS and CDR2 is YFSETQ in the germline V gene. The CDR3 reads CASKPAESSYNEQYF. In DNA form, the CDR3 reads TGCGCCAGCAAGCCTGCAGAGAGCTCCTACAATGAGCAGTACTTC.

CDR3 nucleotide sequence: TGTGCCAGCAGCTTAGCGCGGCTAGCAGCTCTAAGGGATACGCAGTATTTT. Translating it yields CASSLARLAALRDTQYF. This rearrangement joins TRBV7-6 to TRBJ2-3, with a weak D call TRBD2 (5 bases). CDR3 length equals 17 residues. Deletions cut 0 bases from V and 6 bases from J, with 19 bases between. Germline V gives CDR1 SGHVS, CDR2 FNYEAQ.

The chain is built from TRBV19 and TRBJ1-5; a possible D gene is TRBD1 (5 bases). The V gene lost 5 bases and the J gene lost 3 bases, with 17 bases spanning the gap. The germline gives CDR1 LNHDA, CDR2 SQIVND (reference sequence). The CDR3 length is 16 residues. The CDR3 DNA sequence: TGTGCCAGTAGTGCCTATCTGAGGGGTATCAATCAGCCCCAGCATTTT. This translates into CASSAYLRGINQPQHF.

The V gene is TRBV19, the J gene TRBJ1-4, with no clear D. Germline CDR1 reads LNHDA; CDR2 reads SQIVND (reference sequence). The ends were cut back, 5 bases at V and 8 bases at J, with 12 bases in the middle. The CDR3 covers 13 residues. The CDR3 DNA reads TGTGCCAGTAGTCGGCAGCACCCCGAAAAACTGTTTTTT. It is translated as CASSRQHPEKLFF.

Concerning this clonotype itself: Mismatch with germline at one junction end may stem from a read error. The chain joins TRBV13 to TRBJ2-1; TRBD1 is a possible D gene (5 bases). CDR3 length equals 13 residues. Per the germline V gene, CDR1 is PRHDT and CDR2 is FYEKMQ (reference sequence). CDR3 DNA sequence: TGTGCCAGCAGCTCCGATTGGGGCGGTGAGCGGTTCTTC. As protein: CASSSDWGGERFF.

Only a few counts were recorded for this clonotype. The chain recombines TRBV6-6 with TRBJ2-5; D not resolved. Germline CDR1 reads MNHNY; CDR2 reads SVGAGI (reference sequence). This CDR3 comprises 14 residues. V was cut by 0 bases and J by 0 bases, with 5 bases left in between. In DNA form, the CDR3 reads TGTGCCAGCAGTTACTCTCGGCACCAAGAGACCCAGTACTTC. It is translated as CASSYSRHQETQYF.

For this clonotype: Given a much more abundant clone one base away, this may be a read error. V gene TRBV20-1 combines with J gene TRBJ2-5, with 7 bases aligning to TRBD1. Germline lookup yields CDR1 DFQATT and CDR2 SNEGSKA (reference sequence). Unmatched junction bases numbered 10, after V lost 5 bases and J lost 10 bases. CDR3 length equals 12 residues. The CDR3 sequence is CSAQTGMKIQYF. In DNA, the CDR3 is TGCAGTGCTCAGACAGGGATGAAGATCCAGTACTTC.

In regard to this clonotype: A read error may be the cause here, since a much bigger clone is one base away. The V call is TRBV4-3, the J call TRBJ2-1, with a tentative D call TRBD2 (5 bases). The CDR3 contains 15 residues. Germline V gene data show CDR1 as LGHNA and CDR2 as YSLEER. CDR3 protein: CTSSPNREPYNEQFF. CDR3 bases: TGCACCAGCAGCCCGAACCGGGAACCTTACAATGAGCAGTTCTTC.

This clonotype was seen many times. CDR3 nucleotides: TGTGCCAGCAGCCCCCATGACGGTGCTAGCACAGATACGCAGTATTTT. Translating it yields CASSPHDGASTDTQYF. The chain combines TRBV7-2 with TRBJ2-3; unclear D gene. The V and J ends lost 5 bases and 0 bases respectively, with 15 bases between them. Per the germline V gene, CDR1 is SGHTA and CDR2 is FQGNSA. The length of the CDR3 is 16 residues.

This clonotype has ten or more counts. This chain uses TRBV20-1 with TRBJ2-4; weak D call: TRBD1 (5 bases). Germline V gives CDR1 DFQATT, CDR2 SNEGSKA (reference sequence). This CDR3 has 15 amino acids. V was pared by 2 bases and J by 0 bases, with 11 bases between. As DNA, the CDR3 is TGCAGTGCTAGAAAGGACACTGTAGCCAAAAACATTCAGTACTTC. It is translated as CSARKDTVAKNIQYF.